The rows below give T cell receptor beta chains drawn from one sample of a study of blood T cell repertoires in COVID-19. Some clones are missing from TCRdb's copy, which holds only in-frame ones; the method was immunoSEQ multiplex PCR. The repertoire holds 130,000 to 150,000 clones, with 80% as singletons. Sequencing was done on a sample of peripheral blood. Receptors originate from a man in his sixties with active or convalescent COVID-19. Each CDR3 is given with its conserved first and last residue. Each record gives: D gene, CDR3 length, clone size, V gene, J gene, CDR3 DNA, CDR3 protein. The D gene is left open where the match is weak. The size entry is marked missing in some rows and otherwise reads once, few, many or a size class.

d_call: NA; cdr3_length: 11; clone_size: NA; v_call: TRBV5-6; j_call: TRBJ2-4; cdr3_nt: TGTGCCAGCAGCGGGGGGAGCATTCAGTACTTC; cdr3_aa: CASSGGSIQYF
d_call: NA; cdr3_length: 13; clone_size: NA; v_call: TRBV6-2/TRBV6-3; j_call: TRBJ1-5; cdr3_nt: TGTGCCAGCAGTTACGCGGTAGCGGCGCCCCAGCATTTT; cdr3_aa: CASSYAVAAPQHF
d_call: TRBD2; cdr3_length: 15; clone_size: NA; v_call: TRBV7-3; j_call: TRBJ2-3; cdr3_nt: TGTGCCAGCAGCCAGCGGGAGGACCACACAGATACGCAGTATTTT; cdr3_aa: CASSQREDHTDTQYF
d_call: NA; cdr3_length: 13; clone_size: NA; v_call: TRBV6-4; j_call: TRBJ2-7; cdr3_nt: TGTGCCAGCAGTCAATCAGGGGGGTACGAGCAGTACTTC; cdr3_aa: CASSQSGGYEQYF
d_call: NA; cdr3_length: 13; clone_size: NA; v_call: TRBV10-3; j_call: TRBJ1-1; cdr3_nt: TGTGCCATCAGTTTCAGGGCGAACACTGAAGCTTTCTTT; cdr3_aa: CAISFRANTEAFF
d_call: NA; cdr3_length: 15; clone_size: NA; v_call: TRBV5-1; j_call: TRBJ2-2; cdr3_nt: TGCGCCAGCAGCTTGGGGCCGGGAGTGCCCGGGGAGCTGTTTTTT; cdr3_aa: CASSLGPGVPGELFF
d_call: NA; cdr3_length: 13; clone_size: NA; v_call: TRBV27; j_call: TRBJ1-2; cdr3_nt: TGTGCCAGCAGTTTACAGGGGTACTATGGCTACACCTTC; cdr3_aa: CASSLQGYYGYTF
d_call: TRBD1; cdr3_length: 18; clone_size: NA; v_call: TRBV29-1; j_call: TRBJ1-4; cdr3_nt: TGCAGCGTGCCCCGGGACAGGGTCCCGGCTTCGGCTAATGAAAAACTGTTTTTT; cdr3_aa: CSVPRDRVPASANEKLFF
d_call: NA; cdr3_length: 13; clone_size: NA; v_call: TRBV12-3/TRBV12-4; j_call: TRBJ1-6; cdr3_nt: TGTGCCAGCAGTTTAGGAGCGAATTCACCCCTCCACTTT; cdr3_aa: CASSLGANSPLHF
d_call: TRBD1; cdr3_length: 15; clone_size: NA; v_call: TRBV5-4; j_call: TRBJ1-2; cdr3_nt: TGTGCCAGCAGCCTGGGGGGGACAGGGATCTATGGCTACACCTTC; cdr3_aa: CASSLGGTGIYGYTF
d_call: NA; cdr3_length: 15; clone_size: NA; v_call: TRBV5-3; j_call: TRBJ1-6; cdr3_nt: TGTGCCAGAAGCTTTGCCCGGGAATATAATTCACCCCTCCACTTT; cdr3_aa: CARSFAREYNSPLHF
d_call: TRBD1; cdr3_length: 17; clone_size: NA; v_call: TRBV5-5; j_call: TRBJ2-3; cdr3_nt: TGTGCCAGCAGCCTTTGGGCAGGGGGCATCAGCACAGATACGCAGTATTTT; cdr3_aa: CASSLWAGGISTDTQYF
d_call: TRBD1; cdr3_length: 13; clone_size: NA; v_call: TRBV18; j_call: TRBJ1-2; cdr3_nt: TGTGCCAGCTCACAGACAGGGAACTATGGCTACACCTTC; cdr3_aa: CASSQTGNYGYTF
d_call: NA; cdr3_length: 13; clone_size: NA; v_call: TRBV18; j_call: TRBJ1-2; cdr3_nt: TGTGCCAGCTCACCAGGAGGGCGATGGGGCTACACCTTC; cdr3_aa: CASSPGGRWGYTF
d_call: TRBD2; cdr3_length: 15; clone_size: once; v_call: TRBV7-2; j_call: TRBJ2-1; cdr3_nt: TGTGCCAGCAGCTTTAGACTAGCGGGATCACGTGAGCAGTTCTTC; cdr3_aa: CASSFRLAGSREQFF
d_call: TRBD1; cdr3_length: 15; clone_size: NA; v_call: TRBV2; j_call: TRBJ1-5; cdr3_nt: TGTGCCAGCAGCCCGGACAGGGGGTCTCATCAGCCCCAGCATTTT; cdr3_aa: CASSPDRGSHQPQHF
d_call: TRBD1; cdr3_length: 18; clone_size: NA; v_call: TRBV18; j_call: TRBJ1-1; cdr3_nt: TGTGCCAGCTCACTCATGTCAGGACAGGTTCTAAAGGACACTGAAGCTTTCTTT; cdr3_aa: CASSLMSGQVLKDTEAFF
d_call: NA; cdr3_length: 13; clone_size: NA; v_call: TRBV7-8; j_call: TRBJ2-5; cdr3_nt: TGTGCCAGCAGCTCCAGTAACCAAGAGACCCAGTACTTC; cdr3_aa: CASSSSNQETQYF
d_call: NA; cdr3_length: 15; clone_size: NA; v_call: TRBV7-2; j_call: TRBJ2-7; cdr3_nt: TGTGCCAGCAGCTTAGCGGTCAGGAAATCCTACGAGCAGTACTTC; cdr3_aa: CASSLAVRKSYEQYF
d_call: NA; cdr3_length: 14; clone_size: NA; v_call: TRBV30; j_call: TRBJ1-1; cdr3_nt: TGTGCCCTCGAGGGGGGGGTGTCGGACACTGAAGCTTTCTTT; cdr3_aa: CALEGGVSDTEAFF
d_call: TRBD2; cdr3_length: 14; clone_size: NA; v_call: TRBV10-3; j_call: TRBJ2-7; cdr3_nt: TGTGCCATCAGAGCCCCTGGGGGGGCCTACGAGCAGTACTTC; cdr3_aa: CAIRAPGGAYEQYF
d_call: NA; cdr3_length: 14; clone_size: few; v_call: TRBV20-1; j_call: TRBJ2-7; cdr3_nt: TGCAGTGCTAGTGTCTCTGGCCTAGTTGGCGAGCAGTACTTC; cdr3_aa: CSASVSGLVGEQYF
d_call: NA; cdr3_length: 14; clone_size: few; v_call: TRBV27; j_call: TRBJ2-7; cdr3_nt: TGTGCCAGCAGTTTCTTACCGTCGGCCTACGAGCAGTACTTC; cdr3_aa: CASSFLPSAYEQYF
d_call: TRBD1; cdr3_length: 17; clone_size: NA; v_call: TRBV19; j_call: TRBJ1-1; cdr3_nt: TGTGCCAGTAGTATGAGGCACCAGACAGGGGGAGGAACTGAAGCTTTCTTT; cdr3_aa: CASSMRHQTGGGTEAFF
d_call: NA; cdr3_length: 14; clone_size: NA; v_call: TRBV7-2; j_call: TRBJ2-7; cdr3_nt: TGTGCCAGCAGCTTAGGTGGGAGGCCCCACGAGCAGTACTTC; cdr3_aa: CASSLGGRPHEQYF
d_call: TRBD1; cdr3_length: 14; clone_size: NA; v_call: TRBV7-3; j_call: TRBJ2-3; cdr3_nt: TGTGCCAGCAGCTTAGACAGGGCCACAGATACGCAGTATTTT; cdr3_aa: CASSLDRATDTQYF
d_call: NA; cdr3_length: 15; clone_size: NA; v_call: TRBV5-1; j_call: TRBJ2-7; cdr3_nt: TGCGCCAGCAGCCTCCGGGACGGGAGCTCCTACGAGCAGTACTTC; cdr3_aa: CASSLRDGSSYEQYF
d_call: NA; cdr3_length: 12; clone_size: NA; v_call: TRBV3-1/TRBV3-2; j_call: TRBJ1-3; cdr3_nt: TGTGCCAGCGCAGGGGCAGGAAACACCATATATTTT; cdr3_aa: CASAGAGNTIYF
d_call: NA; cdr3_length: 14; clone_size: once; v_call: TRBV5-4; j_call: TRBJ1-1; cdr3_nt: TGTGCCAGCAGCCCGGGGGGGGTTAACACTGAAGCTTTCTTT; cdr3_aa: CASSPGGVNTEAFF
d_call: TRBD1; cdr3_length: 15; clone_size: NA; v_call: TRBV19; j_call: TRBJ1-1; cdr3_nt: TGTGCCAGTAGTATGGGGGGACAGGGGAACACTGAAGCTTTCTTT; cdr3_aa: CASSMGGQGNTEAFF
d_call: NA; cdr3_length: 13; clone_size: NA; v_call: TRBV21-1; j_call: TRBJ2-1; cdr3_nt: TGTGCCAGCATCTTAGGACACCACAATGAGCAGTTCTTC; cdr3_aa: CASILGHHNEQFF
d_call: NA; cdr3_length: 14; clone_size: once; v_call: TRBV2; j_call: TRBJ1-2; cdr3_nt: TGTGCCAGCAGTGCCGGCAGGGGATCCTATGGCTACACCTTC; cdr3_aa: CASSAGRGSYGYTF
d_call: NA; cdr3_length: 12; clone_size: NA; v_call: TRBV2; j_call: TRBJ2-5; cdr3_nt: TGTGCCAGCGGGGGGGCGGGAGAGACCCAGTACTTC; cdr3_aa: CASGGAGETQYF
d_call: NA; cdr3_length: 14; clone_size: few; v_call: TRBV7-9; j_call: TRBJ1-1; cdr3_nt: TGTGCCAGCACCACGACGGGAGGTGGCACTGAAGCTTTCTTT; cdr3_aa: CASTTTGGGTEAFF
d_call: TRBD1; cdr3_length: 12; clone_size: NA; v_call: TRBV19; j_call: TRBJ1-1; cdr3_nt: TGTGCCAGTAGACCAGGGGGCACTGAAGCTTTCTTT; cdr3_aa: CASRPGGTEAFF
d_call: TRBD2; cdr3_length: 14; clone_size: NA; v_call: TRBV5-1; j_call: TRBJ2-1; cdr3_nt: TGCGCCAGCAGCTTGACTAGCGAGTACAATGAGCAGTTCTTC; cdr3_aa: CASSLTSEYNEQFF
d_call: NA; cdr3_length: 16; clone_size: few; v_call: TRBV4-3; j_call: TRBJ1-3; cdr3_nt: TGCGCCAGCAGCCAAGCCCAGACAGGCTCTGGAAACACCATATATTTT; cdr3_aa: CASSQAQTGSGNTIYF
d_call: NA; cdr3_length: 14; clone_size: NA; v_call: TRBV28; j_call: TRBJ1-1; cdr3_nt: TGTGCCAGCATCCTCACTAGCATGAACACTGAAGCTTTCTTT; cdr3_aa: CASILTSMNTEAFF
d_call: NA; cdr3_length: 16; clone_size: once; v_call: TRBV6-2/TRBV6-3; j_call: TRBJ2-3; cdr3_nt: TGTGCCAGCAGCCCCTGGTCGGGTTTAGTCACAGATACGCAGTATTTT; cdr3_aa: CASSPWSGLVTDTQYF
d_call: NA; cdr3_length: 14; clone_size: NA; v_call: TRBV19; j_call: TRBJ1-2; cdr3_nt: TGTGCCAGTAGTAACCGGGGAAGGCGATATGGCTACACCTTC; cdr3_aa: CASSNRGRRYGYTF
d_call: TRBD1; cdr3_length: 13; clone_size: NA; v_call: TRBV7-9; j_call: TRBJ1-1; cdr3_nt: TGTGCCAGCAGCTTTGACAGGGACACTGAAGCTTTCTTT; cdr3_aa: CASSFDRDTEAFF
d_call: NA; cdr3_length: 15; clone_size: once; v_call: TRBV5-6; j_call: TRBJ2-5; cdr3_nt: TGTGCCAGCAGCCCGAGGCAGGGCCCCCAAGAGACCCAGTACTTC; cdr3_aa: CASSPRQGPQETQYF
d_call: NA; cdr3_length: 15; clone_size: few; v_call: TRBV7-7; j_call: TRBJ2-3; cdr3_nt: TGTGCCAGCAGCTTAGCGGGAGAGAACACAGATACGCAGTATTTT; cdr3_aa: CASSLAGENTDTQYF
d_call: NA; cdr3_length: 13; clone_size: NA; v_call: TRBV6-5; j_call: TRBJ1-2; cdr3_nt: TGTGCCAGCAGTTACGACTCAGCCTATGGCTACACCTTC; cdr3_aa: CASSYDSAYGYTF
d_call: NA; cdr3_length: 17; clone_size: once; v_call: TRBV4-3; j_call: TRBJ2-3; cdr3_nt: TGCGCCAGCAGCCAAGCAAACTATCCGTTTTCCACAGATACGCAGTATTTT; cdr3_aa: CASSQANYPFSTDTQYF
d_call: NA; cdr3_length: 15; clone_size: few; v_call: TRBV10-3; j_call: TRBJ1-2; cdr3_nt: TGTGCCATCACATGGCAAGGTGAGGCCAACTATGGCTACACCTTC; cdr3_aa: CAITWQGEANYGYTF
d_call: NA; cdr3_length: 14; clone_size: few; v_call: TRBV27; j_call: TRBJ1-2; cdr3_nt: TGTGCCAGCAGTTTACGGGAGGGCAGGTATGGCTACACCTTC; cdr3_aa: CASSLREGRYGYTF
d_call: NA; cdr3_length: 12; clone_size: NA; v_call: TRBV2; j_call: TRBJ2-6; cdr3_nt: TGTGCCAGTCCTCCTGGGGCCAACGTCCTGACTTTC; cdr3_aa: CASPPGANVLTF
d_call: NA; cdr3_length: 13; clone_size: NA; v_call: TRBV18; j_call: TRBJ1-1; cdr3_nt: TGTGCCAGCTCACAGGGGATGAACACTGAAGCTTTCTTT; cdr3_aa: CASSQGMNTEAFF
d_call: TRBD2; cdr3_length: 13; clone_size: NA; v_call: TRBV2; j_call: TRBJ2-1; cdr3_nt: TGTGCCAGCAGTAGGACTAGCGGGATTGAGCAGTTCTTC; cdr3_aa: CASSRTSGIEQFF
d_call: NA; cdr3_length: 15; clone_size: NA; v_call: TRBV7-9; j_call: TRBJ1-1; cdr3_nt: TGTGCCAGCAGCCCGACACACTTTTCGAACACTGAAGCTTTCTTT; cdr3_aa: CASSPTHFSNTEAFF
d_call: NA; cdr3_length: 13; clone_size: NA; v_call: TRBV11-3; j_call: TRBJ1-1; cdr3_nt: TGTGCCAGCAGCTTCCGTTTGAACACTGAAGCTTTCTTT; cdr3_aa: CASSFRLNTEAFF
d_call: TRBD1; cdr3_length: 15; clone_size: NA; v_call: TRBV19; j_call: TRBJ1-1; cdr3_nt: TGTGCCAGTAGTAAATGGACAGGGGAAAACACTGAAGCTTTCTTT; cdr3_aa: CASSKWTGENTEAFF
d_call: NA; cdr3_length: 10; clone_size: NA; v_call: TRBV29-1; j_call: TRBJ2-3; cdr3_nt: TGCACCGGAGGAACAGATACGCAGTATTTT; cdr3_aa: CTGGTDTQYF
d_call: TRBD1; cdr3_length: 13; clone_size: NA; v_call: TRBV7-2; j_call: TRBJ1-2; cdr3_nt: TGTGCCAGCAGCCTCGGGACAGGGCTTGGCTACACCTTC; cdr3_aa: CASSLGTGLGYTF